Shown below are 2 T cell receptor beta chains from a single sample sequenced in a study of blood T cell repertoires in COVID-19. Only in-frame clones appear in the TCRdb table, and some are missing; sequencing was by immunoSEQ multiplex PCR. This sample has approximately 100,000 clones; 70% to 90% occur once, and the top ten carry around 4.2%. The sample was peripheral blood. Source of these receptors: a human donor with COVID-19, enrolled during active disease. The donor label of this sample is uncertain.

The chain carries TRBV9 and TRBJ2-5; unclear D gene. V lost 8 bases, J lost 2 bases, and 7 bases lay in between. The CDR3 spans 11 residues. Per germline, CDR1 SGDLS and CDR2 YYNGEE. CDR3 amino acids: CASGVQETQYF. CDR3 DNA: TGTGCCAGTGGAGTTCAAGAGACCCAGTACTTC.

CDR3 DNA: TGTGCCAGCAGCGAGGGGTCCGACACCGGGGAGCTGTTTTTT. It yields the protein CASSEGSDTGELFF. The J gene is TRBJ2-2, the V gene TRBV9; a possible D gene is TRBD1 (5 bases). This CDR3 is built from 14 residues. Germline CDR1 is SGDLS and CDR2 is YYNGEE. V lost 3 bases, J lost 3 bases, and 9 bases lay in between.